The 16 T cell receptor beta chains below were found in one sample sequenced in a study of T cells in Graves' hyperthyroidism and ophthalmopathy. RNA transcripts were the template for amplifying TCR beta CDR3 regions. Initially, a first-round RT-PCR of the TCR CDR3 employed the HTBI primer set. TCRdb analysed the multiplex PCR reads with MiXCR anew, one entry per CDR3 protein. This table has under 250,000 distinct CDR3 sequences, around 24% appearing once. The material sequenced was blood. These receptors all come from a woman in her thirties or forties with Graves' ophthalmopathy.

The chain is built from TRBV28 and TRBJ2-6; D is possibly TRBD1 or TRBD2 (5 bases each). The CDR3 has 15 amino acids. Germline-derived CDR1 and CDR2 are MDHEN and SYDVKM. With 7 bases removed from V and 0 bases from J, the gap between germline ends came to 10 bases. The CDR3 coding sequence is TGTGCCAGCATGGGACCGGCCTCTGGGGCCAACGTCCTGACTTTC. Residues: CASMGPASGANVLTF. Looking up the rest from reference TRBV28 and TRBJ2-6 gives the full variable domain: DVKVTQSSRYLVKRTGEKVFLECVQDMDHENMFWYRQDPGLGLRLIYFSYDVKMKEKGDIPEGYSVSREKKERFSLILESASTNQTSMYLCASMGPASGANVLTFGAGSRLTVL.

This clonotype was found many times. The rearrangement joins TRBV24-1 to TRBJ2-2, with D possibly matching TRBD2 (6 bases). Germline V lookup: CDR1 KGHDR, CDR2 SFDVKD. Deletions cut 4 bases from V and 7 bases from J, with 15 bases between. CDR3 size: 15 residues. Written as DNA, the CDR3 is TGTGCCACCAGTGACCCGACTAGAGGAGGCGGGGAGCTGTTTTTT. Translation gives CATSDPTRGGGELFF.

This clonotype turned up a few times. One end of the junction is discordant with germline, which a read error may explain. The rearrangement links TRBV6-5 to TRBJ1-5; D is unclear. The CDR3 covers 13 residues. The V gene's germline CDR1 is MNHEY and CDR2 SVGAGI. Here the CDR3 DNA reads TGTGCCAGCAGCTATTCCAGCAATCAGCCCCAGCTTTTT. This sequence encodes CASSYSSNQPQLF.

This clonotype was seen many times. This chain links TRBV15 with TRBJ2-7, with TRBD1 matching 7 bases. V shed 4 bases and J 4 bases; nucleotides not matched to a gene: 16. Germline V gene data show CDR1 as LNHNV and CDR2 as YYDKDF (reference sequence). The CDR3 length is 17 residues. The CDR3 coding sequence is TGTGCCACCAGCAACAGTTTCTTTACAGGGGTGGGTTACGAGCAGTACTTC. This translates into CATSNSFFTGVGYEQYF. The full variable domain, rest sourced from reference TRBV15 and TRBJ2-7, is DAMVIQNPRYQVTQFGKPVTLSCSQTLNHNVMYWYQQKSSQAPKLLFHYYDKDFNNEADTPDNFQSRRPNTSFCFLDIRSPGLGDTAMYLCATSNSFFTGVGYEQYFGPGTRLTVT.

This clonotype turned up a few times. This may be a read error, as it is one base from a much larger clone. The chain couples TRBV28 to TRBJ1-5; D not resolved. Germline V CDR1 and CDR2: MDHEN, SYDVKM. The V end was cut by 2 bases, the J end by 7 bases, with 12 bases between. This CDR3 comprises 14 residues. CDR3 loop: CASSLAVSGQPQHF. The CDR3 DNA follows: TGTGCCAGCAGTTTAGCGGTCTCTGGACAGCCCCAGCATTTT.

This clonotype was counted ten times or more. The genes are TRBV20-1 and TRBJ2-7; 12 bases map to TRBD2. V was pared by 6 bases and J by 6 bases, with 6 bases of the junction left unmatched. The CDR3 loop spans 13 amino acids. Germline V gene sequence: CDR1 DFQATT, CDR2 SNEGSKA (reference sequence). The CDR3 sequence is CSARLAGVGEQYF. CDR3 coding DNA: TGCAGTGCCCGACTAGCGGGAGTTGGCGAGCAGTACTTC.

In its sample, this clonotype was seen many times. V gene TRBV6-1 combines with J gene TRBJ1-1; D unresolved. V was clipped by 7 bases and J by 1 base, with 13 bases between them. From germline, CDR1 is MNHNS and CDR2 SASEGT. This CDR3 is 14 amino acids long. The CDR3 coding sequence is TGTGCCAGCAAAGGTTGGCCTCCGAACACTGAAGCTTTCTTT. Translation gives CASKGWPPNTEAFF.

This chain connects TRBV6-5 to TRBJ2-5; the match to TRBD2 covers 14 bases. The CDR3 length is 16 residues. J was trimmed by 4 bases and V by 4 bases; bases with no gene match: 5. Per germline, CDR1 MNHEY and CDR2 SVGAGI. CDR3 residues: CASSSGTSGSRETQYF. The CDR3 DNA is TGTGCCAGCAGTTCCGGGACTAGCGGGAGTAGAGAGACCCAGTACTTC.

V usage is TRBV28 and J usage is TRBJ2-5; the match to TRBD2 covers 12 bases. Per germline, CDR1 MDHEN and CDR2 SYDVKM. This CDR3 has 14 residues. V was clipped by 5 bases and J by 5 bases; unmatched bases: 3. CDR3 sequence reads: CASSRTSGDETQYF. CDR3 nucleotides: TGTGCCAGCAGTCGGACTAGCGGGGATGAGACCCAGTACTTC.

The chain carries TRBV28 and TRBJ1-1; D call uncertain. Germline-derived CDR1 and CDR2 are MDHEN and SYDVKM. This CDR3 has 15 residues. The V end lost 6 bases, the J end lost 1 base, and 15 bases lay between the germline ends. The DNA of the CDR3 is TGTGCCAGCAGCCCCCCTCCCATTACGAACACTGAAGCTTTCTTT. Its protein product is CASSPPPITNTEAFF.

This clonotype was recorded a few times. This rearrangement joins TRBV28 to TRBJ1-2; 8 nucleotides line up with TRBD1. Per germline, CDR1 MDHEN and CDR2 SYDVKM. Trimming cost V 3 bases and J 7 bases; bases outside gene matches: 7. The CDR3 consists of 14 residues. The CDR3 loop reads CASSLRDRLSGYTF. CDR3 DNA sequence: TGTGCCAGCAGTTTGAGGGACAGGTTAAGTGGCTACACCTTC.

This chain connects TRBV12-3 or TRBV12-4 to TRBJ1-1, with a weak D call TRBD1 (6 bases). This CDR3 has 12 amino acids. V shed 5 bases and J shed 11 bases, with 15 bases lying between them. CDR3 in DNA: TGTGCCAGCAGTGACGGGACATTTGAGGCTTTCTTT. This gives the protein CASSDGTFEAFF.

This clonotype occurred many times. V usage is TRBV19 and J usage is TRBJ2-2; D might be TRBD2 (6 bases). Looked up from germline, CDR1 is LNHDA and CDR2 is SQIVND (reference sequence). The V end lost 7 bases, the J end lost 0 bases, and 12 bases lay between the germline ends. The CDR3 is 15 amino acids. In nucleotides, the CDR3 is TGTGCCAGTAATCCCGGGACTGCGAACACCGGGGAGCTGTTTTTT. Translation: CASNPGTANTGELFF.

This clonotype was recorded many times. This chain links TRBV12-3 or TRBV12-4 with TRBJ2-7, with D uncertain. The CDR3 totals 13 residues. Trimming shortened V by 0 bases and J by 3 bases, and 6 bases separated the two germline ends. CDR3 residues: CASSLALNYEQYF. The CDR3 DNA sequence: TGTGCCAGCAGTTTAGCACTGAACTACGAGCAGTACTTC.

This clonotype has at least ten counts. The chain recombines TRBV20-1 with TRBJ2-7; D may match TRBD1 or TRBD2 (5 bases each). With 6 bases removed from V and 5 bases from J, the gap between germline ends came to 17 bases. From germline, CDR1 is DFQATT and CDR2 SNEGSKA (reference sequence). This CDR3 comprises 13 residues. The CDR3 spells CSATWWGIDEQYF. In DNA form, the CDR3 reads TGCAGTGCCACATGGTGGGGGATCGACGAGCAGTACTTC.

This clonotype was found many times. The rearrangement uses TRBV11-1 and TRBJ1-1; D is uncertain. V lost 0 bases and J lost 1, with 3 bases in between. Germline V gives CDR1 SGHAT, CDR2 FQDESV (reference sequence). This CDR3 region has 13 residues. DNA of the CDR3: TGTGCCAGCAGCTTAGCCAGGAACACTGAAGCTTTCTTT. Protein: CASSLARNTEAFF.